Listed below are T cell receptor beta chains from one sample, sequenced in a study of T cell responses to AZD1222 COVID-19 vaccine. The assay was immunoSEQ multiplex PCR, and TCRdb's table has in-frame clones only and misses some. The data contain about 150,000 clones, around 90% of them singletons. The source was peripheral blood, collected on day 0 of AZD1222 vaccination. The origin of the receptors is an adult in good health. The CDR3 runs from the conserved cysteine through the conserved F or W. D genes are given only for firm matches. Expanded clones are given a class, and other clones once, few, many or no size at all.

clone_size,j_call,d_call,v_call,cdr3_nt,cdr3_aa
once,TRBJ2-7,NA,TRBV27,TGTGCCACCCGAGGGCCAGCCCCCCTGCAGTACTTC,CATRGPAPLQYF
NA,TRBJ2-3,TRBD1,TRBV3-1/TRBV3-2,TGTGCCAGCAGCCATGTAAACAGGGGTCCAGATACGCAGTATTTT,CASSHVNRGPDTQYF
once,TRBJ2-7,NA,TRBV27,TGTGCCAGCAGTCCCACAGGGTTCCACGAGCAGTACTTC,CASSPTGFHEQYF
NA,TRBJ1-2,NA,TRBV11-2,TGTGCCAGCAGCTTAGGTCTTGGACGGGGCCGCTATGGCTACACCTTC,CASSLGLGRGRYGYTF
few,TRBJ1-2,NA,TRBV4-1,TGCGCCAGCAGCCAAGCGGAAGGGGACTATGGCTACACCTTC,CASSQAEGDYGYTF
NA,TRBJ1-1,TRBD1,TRBV4-3,TGCGCCAGCAGCCAAGATAGGGCAGGGGGCAACACTGAAGCTTTCTTT,CASSQDRAGGNTEAFF
NA,TRBJ1-4,TRBD1,TRBV19,TGTGCCAGTAGTGCTCGGGGACAGCACGGTGAAAAACTGTTTTTT,CASSARGQHGEKLFF
NA,TRBJ1-2,NA,TRBV24-1,TGTGCCACCAGTGACCGCTCGGGGATCTCGCTTGGCTACACCTTC,CATSDRSGISLGYTF
NA,TRBJ1-2,NA,TRBV4-3,TGCGCCAGCAGCCAAGTAGCCCGGTATCCGGGAGGCTACACCTTC,CASSQVARYPGGYTF
NA,TRBJ2-2,NA,TRBV3-1/TRBV3-2,TGTGCCAGCAGCCAAGATGGTGGTCGGGAGCTGTTTTTT,CASSQDGGRELFF
few,TRBJ2-5,TRBD2,TRBV12-3/TRBV12-4,TGTGCCAGCAGCCGGGGACTAGTAGAGACCCAGTACTTC,CASSRGLVETQYF
NA,TRBJ1-4,NA,TRBV4-1,TGCGCCAGCAGCTTTGCCTTGAGGGGAAAGAAATGGGATGAAAAACTGTTTTTT,CASSFALRGKKWDEKLFF
NA,TRBJ1-2,NA,TRBV21-1,TGTGCCAGCAGCTTCATGGAAGGTACAGAGTCCTCCTATGGCTACACCTTC,CASSFMEGTESSYGYTF
NA,TRBJ1-2,NA,TRBV5-1,TGCGCCAGCAGCTTGGGGGGACAAGACTATGGCTACACCTTC,CASSLGGQDYGYTF
NA,TRBJ2-1,NA,TRBV27,TGTGCCAGCAGTACCGGTCGTTTCCGGGGGCAGTTCTTC,CASSTGRFRGQFF
few,TRBJ2-5,NA,TRBV3-1/TRBV3-2,TGTGCCAGCAGCCTACGCGGGACTCCCCACGAGACCCAGTACTTC,CASSLRGTPHETQYF
NA,TRBJ1-4,NA,TRBV27,TGTGCCAGCAGGCCCGAAGGTTGGGGGAAGACTAATGAAAAACTGTTTTTT,CASRPEGWGKTNEKLFF
NA,TRBJ1-4,TRBD1,TRBV6-5,TGTGCCAGCGCGACCGGGACAGGGGTAGAAAAACTGTTTTTT,CASATGTGVEKLFF
once,TRBJ1-1,TRBD1,TRBV4-2,TGTGCCAGCAGCCACCGTGGGACAGCAGGCACTGAAGCTTTCTTT,CASSHRGTAGTEAFF